The present T cell receptor (beta chain) was sequenced within a study of T-cell reconstitution after alpha-beta-depleted transplantation in children. Study-wide points: T cells produced anew were the main source of T-cell counts and diversity one year after transplant. Surviving recipient T cells and thymic progenitors underlay high day-60 TCRbeta diversity in some patients. There were reportedly several hundred expanded graft clones from which alpha-beta T cells came about two months after transplant.

Unique molecular identifiers were incorporated into the prepared TCRbeta library. TCRdb ran MiXCR on the PCR reads and lists one entry per CDR3 protein. Found here are approximately 430,000 distinct CDR3 sequences, 15% to 20% of them singletons; the top ten hold approximately 29%. The CDR3 has 21 amino acids. Germline assignment: CDR1 KGHDR and CDR2 SFDVKD. V lost 0 bases, J lost 4 bases, and 12 bases stayed unmatched. Notes on this clonotype: Its antigen is not known.

The receptor was derived from a boy in the first two years of life who had a stem cell transplant for Wiskott-Aldrich syndrome, so the T cells may come from the graft donor. The chain links TRBV24-1 to TRBJ2-3; 16 bases line up with TRBD2. Sequences were derived from PBMCs, mostly from graft donor cells, sampled 360 days after TCRalphabeta/CD19-depleted stem cell transplant. CDR3 bases: TGTGCCACCAGTGATTTGCGACCGGGACTAGCGGGAGGGCCTTCCTCAGATACGCAGTATTTT. Amino acids: CATSDLRPGLAGGPSSDTQYF.